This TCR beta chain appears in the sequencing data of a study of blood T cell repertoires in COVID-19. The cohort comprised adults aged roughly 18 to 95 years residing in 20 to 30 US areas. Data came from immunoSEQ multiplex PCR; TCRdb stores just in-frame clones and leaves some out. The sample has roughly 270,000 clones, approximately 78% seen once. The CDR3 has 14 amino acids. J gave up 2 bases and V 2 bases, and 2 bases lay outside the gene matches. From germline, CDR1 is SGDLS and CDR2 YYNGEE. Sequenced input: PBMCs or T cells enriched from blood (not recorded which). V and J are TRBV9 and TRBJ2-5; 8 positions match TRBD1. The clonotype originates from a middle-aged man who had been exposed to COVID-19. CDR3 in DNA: TGTGCCAGCAGCGTGGGACAGGATCAAGAGACCCAGTACTTC. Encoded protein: CASSVGQDQETQYF.